The 8 T cell receptor beta chains in this list originate from one sample, sequenced in a study of cytomegalovirus exposure and HLA in healthy donors. The PCR was carried out with 60 Vbeta primers and 13 Jbeta primers. Assay used: immunoSEQ multiplex PCR; TCRdb lists only in-frame clones, some missing. This sample has tens of thousands of clones, with about four fifths found just once. Material: PBMCs. All receptors derive from a man between 18 and 35 years old in good health and CMV-seropositive.

This clone was seen only a few times. The chain couples TRBV19 to TRBJ1-2; perhaps TRBD1 as D (5 bases). The CDR3 totals 15 residues. V was pared by 5 bases and J by 4 bases, with 17 bases between. Germline values: CDR1 LNHDA, CDR2 SQIVND (reference sequence). The DNA for the CDR3 is TGTGCCAGTAGTCACGCGGGACCGATTTTCTATGGCTACACCTTC. As protein: CASSHAGPIFYGYTF.

The CDR3 sequence is CASSLGTTGTQYF. The CDR3 DNA is TGTGCCAGCAGCTTAGGGACCACAGGGACACAGTACTTC. J is TRBJ2-7 and V is TRBV11-1; maybe TRBD1 (6 bases). This CDR3 is 13 amino acids long. Between the trimmed V and J ends, which lost 1 base and 10 bases, there was a span of 14 bases. Per the germline V gene, CDR1 is SGHAT and CDR2 is FQDESV (reference sequence). The whole variable domain, remainder taken from reference TRBV11-1 and TRBJ2-7, is EAEVAQSPRYKITEKSQAVAFWCDPISGHATLYWYRQILGQGPELLVQFQDESVVDDSQLPKDRFSAERLKGVDSTLKIQPAELGDSAMYLCASSLGTTGTQYFGPGTRLTVT.

The V and J genes are TRBV7-3 and TRBJ2-5, with D possibly TRBD1 on 6 matching bases. This CDR3 comprises 13 residues. Germline V gene sequence: CDR1 SGHTA, CDR2 FQGTGA. Trimming left V 11 bases short and J 2 bases short, with 15 bases between. The CDR3 DNA is TGTGCCTCCTCCGGGACAAAACAAGAGACCCAGTACTTC. Its translation is CASSGTKQETQYF.

This chain joins TRBV5-1 and TRBJ1-2, with D unclear. CDR1 is SGHRS, CDR2 YFSETQ, per germline. This CDR3 region has 11 residues. Trimming stripped 3 bases from V and 2 bases from J, with 2 bases between. The CDR3 bases are TGCGCCAGCAGCTCAAACTATGGCTACACCTTC. It codes for CASSSNYGYTF.

The chain carries TRBV4-2 and TRBJ1-2; D not certain. Germline CDR1 LGHNA, CDR2 YNFKEQ. V lost 8 bases and J 8 bases, leaving 18 bases between the germline ends. The CDR3 covers 13 residues. Here the CDR3 reads CASATVRTGGYTF. CDR3 in DNA: TGTGCCAGCGCAACGGTGCGGACTGGGGGCTACACCTTC.

The chain joins TRBV5-6 to TRBJ2-7; 7 nucleotides match TRBD2. The CDR3 runs to 13 residues. V trimming: 4 bases; J trimming: 2 bases; junction bases outside the gene matches: 3. Germline V lookup: CDR1 SGHDT, CDR2 YYEEEE. CDR3: CASSRGVPYEQYF. CDR3 DNA: TGTGCCAGCAGCCGGGGGGTTCCCTACGAGCAGTACTTC. Complete variable domain (other parts from reference TRBV5-6 and TRBJ2-7): DAGVTQSPTHLIKTRGQQVTLRCSPKSGHDTVSWYQQALGQGPQFIFQYYEEEERQRGNFPDRFSGHQFPNYSSELNVNALLLGDSALYLCASSRGVPYEQYFGPGTRLTVT.

The chain employs TRBV25-1 and TRBJ2-3, with D tentatively TRBD2 (5 bases). Germline V gene lookup returns CDR1 MGHDK and CDR2 SYGVNS. V was cut by 3 bases and J by 1 base, with 8 bases left in between. The CDR3 spans 14 residues. Here the CDR3 DNA reads TGTGCCAGCAGTGATCACGGGGGCACAGATACGCAGTATTTT. Translating it yields CASSDHGGTDTQYF.

The chain is built from TRBV19 and TRBJ2-1, with 8 bases that match TRBD2. V shed 5 bases, J shed 14 bases, and the junction held 11 bases outside the gene matches. The length of the CDR3 is 13 residues. Germline values: CDR1 LNHDA, CDR2 SQIVND (reference sequence). The CDR3 sequence: CASSSPEREHEFF. For the CDR3, the DNA is TGTGCCAGTAGTTCCCCTGAGCGGGAGCATGAGTTCTTC. The complete variable domain, with remaining parts taken from reference TRBV19 and TRBJ2-1, reads DGGITQSPKYLFRKEGQNVTLSCEQNLNHDAMYWYRQDPGQGLRLIYYSQIVNDFQKGDIAEGYSVSREKKESFPLTVTSAQKNPTAFYLCASSSPEREHEFFGPGTRLTVL.